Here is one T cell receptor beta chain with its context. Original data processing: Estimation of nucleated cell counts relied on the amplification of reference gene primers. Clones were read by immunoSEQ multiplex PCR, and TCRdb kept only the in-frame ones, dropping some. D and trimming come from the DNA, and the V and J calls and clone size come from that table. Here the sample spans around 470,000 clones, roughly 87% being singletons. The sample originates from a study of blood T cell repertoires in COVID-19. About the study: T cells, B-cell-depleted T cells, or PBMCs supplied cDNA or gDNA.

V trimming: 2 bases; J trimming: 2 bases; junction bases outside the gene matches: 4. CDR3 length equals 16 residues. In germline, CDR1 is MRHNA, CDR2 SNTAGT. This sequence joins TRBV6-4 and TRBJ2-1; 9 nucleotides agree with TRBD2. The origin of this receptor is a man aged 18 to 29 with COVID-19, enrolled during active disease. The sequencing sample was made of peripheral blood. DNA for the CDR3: TGTGCCAGCAGTGACGGTAGCGGGGGAACCTACAATGAGCAGTTCTTC. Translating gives CASSDGSGGTYNEQFF.